The sequence of this T cell receptor beta chain was determined in a study of shared clonotypes between healthy human individuals. Using immunoSEQ multiplex PCR, the repertoire was profiled, and TCRdb retains in-frame clones only, with some absent. The top ten clones hold about 9.4% of a sample with roughly 300,000 clones, 70% to 75% of them seen once. Per germline, CDR1 LNHNV and CDR2 YYDKDF (reference sequence). CDR3 length equals 18 residues. The V and J ends lost 3 bases and 1 base respectively, with 19 bases between them. The rearrangement uses TRBV15 and TRBJ2-4; tentatively, D is TRBD1 or TRBD2 (5 bases each). This TCR was sampled from a man aged 30 to 45 in good health. The sample comprised memory CD4+ T cells sorted from blood. Subset denoted: CD45RA-negative fraction. CDR3 loop: CATSRKETPWGAKNIQYF. The DNA of the CDR3 is TGTGCCACCAGCAGGAAGGAGACTCCCTGGGGGGCCAAAAACATTCAGTACTTC.